The clone carrying this TCR beta chain was counted ten times or more. Germline loops: CDR1 MNHEY, CDR2 SVGEGT. CDR3 length equals 12 residues. V lost 2 bases, J lost 5 bases, and 6 bases lay in between. The record originates from a study of T cell repertoires in cytomegalovirus infection. TCRdb passed the reads through MiXCR, listing each CDR3 protein once. The repertoire holds 230,000 or so distinct CDR3 sequences, with over 15% as singletons. The chain combines TRBV6-2 or TRBV6-3 with TRBJ2-5; D is undetermined. The origin of this receptor is a human donor in good health (CMV status not recorded). Some clones in this sample may be carry-over from other donors' samples. The material sequenced was CD8+ T cells from PBMCs. The CDR3 coding sequence is TGTGCCAGCAGTTACGACTGGGAGACCCAGTACTTC. Amino acids: CASSYDWETQYF.